Following are 22 T cell receptor beta chains from one sample sequenced in a study of T cells in tumors and immune-related adverse events. This table comes from immunoSEQ multiplex PCR, and its TCRdb copy is limited to in-frame clones, with some not included. The table lists under 650 clones, 80% to 90% of them singletons. Here the sequenced sample was tumor tissue, taken from a patient treated with anti-PD-1 therapy. The receptors were sampled from a female donor with metastatic renal cell carcinoma.

The V call is TRBV7-2, the J call TRBJ2-2; the match to TRBD2 covers 7 bases. The junction had 11 bases not matched to a gene; V was cut back by 5 bases and J by 2 bases. The CDR3 has 17 amino acids. Germline V CDR1 and CDR2: SGHTA, FQGNSA. In DNA form, the CDR3 reads TGTGCCAGCAGCAATTACCGCGGGGGTGGAAACACCGGGGAGCTGTTTTTT. Translating it yields CASSNYRGGGNTGELFF.

V usage is TRBV18 and J usage is TRBJ1-5, with a possible D match to TRBD1 (5 bases). Germline-derived CDR1 and CDR2 are KGHSH and LQKENI. V was clipped by 3 bases and J by 9 bases, with 15 bases between them. CDR3 length: 14 amino acids. The CDR3 nucleotides are TGTGCCAGCTCACCGGACACAGCGGGTGGGCCCCAGCATTTT. It is translated as CASSPDTAGGPQHF. The full variable domain, in which reference TRBV18 and TRBJ1-5 provide the parts outside the CDR3, is NAGVMQNPRHLVRRRGQEARLRCSPMKGHSHVYWYRQLPEEGLKFMVYLQKENIIDESGMPKERFSAEFPKEGPSILRIQQVVRGDSAAYFCASSPDTAGGPQHFGDGTRLSIL.

V usage is TRBV18 and J usage is TRBJ1-6; 10 bases align to TRBD1. This CDR3 spans 16 amino acids. CDR1 is KGHSH and CDR2 is LQKENI in the germline V gene. Unmatched junction bases numbered 6, after V lost 3 bases and J lost 7 bases. As DNA, the CDR3 is TGTGCCAGCTCACCTCTTTGGACAGGGGGAAATTCACCCCTCCACTTT. Protein sequence: CASSPLWTGGNSPLHF.

The V gene is TRBV5-1, the J gene TRBJ2-7; D perhaps matches TRBD1 (6 bases). The CDR3 runs to 15 residues. Germline values: CDR1 SGHRS, CDR2 YFSETQ. With 0 bases removed from V and 3 bases from J, the gap between germline ends came to 13 bases. The CDR3 bases are TGCGCCAGCAGCTTGGAGCCCGGGACACTCTACGAGCAGTACTTC. This encodes CASSLEPGTLYEQYF.

The DNA of the CDR3 is TGTGCCAGCACTGGGACGGACTACGAGCAGTACTTC. It specifies CASTGTDYEQYF. The V gene is TRBV11-2, the J gene TRBJ2-7; possibly TRBD1 or TRBD2 for D (5 bases each). CDR1 SGHAT and CDR2 FQNNGV come from the germline V gene. V lost 7 bases to trimming and J lost 3 bases, with 10 bases between them. The CDR3 contains 12 residues.

Notes on this clone: A junction boundary mismatches the germline segment, possibly from a read error. This chain joins TRBV7-6 and TRBJ1-6, with 8 positions matching TRBD1. The germline CDR1 and CDR2 sequences are SGHVS and FNYEAQ. The CDR3 contains 20 residues. CDR3 DNA sequence: TGTGCCAGCAGCTTAAAGGGCAGGGGGCGAAGCAGCTCCTATAATTCACCCCCCCACTTT. This gives the protein CASSLKGRGRSSSYNSPPHF.

The genes are TRBV4-2 and TRBJ2-1; 8 bases align to TRBD2. Trimming removed 2 bases from V and 8 bases from J; junction bases left unmatched: 14. Germline lookup yields CDR1 LGHNA and CDR2 YNFKEQ. The CDR3 runs 17 residues. The chain's CDR3 is CASSQWSLVGGAHEQFF. In DNA, the CDR3 is TGTGCCAGCAGCCAATGGTCTCTTGTCGGGGGGGCCCATGAGCAGTTCTTC.

V usage is TRBV7-2 and J usage is TRBJ2-7; D unclear. Deletions cut 8 bases from V and 2 bases from J, with 4 bases between. From germline, CDR1 is SGHTA and CDR2 FQGNSA. The CDR3 covers 10 residues. CDR3 sequence: CASGAYEQYF. DNA for the CDR3: TGTGCCAGCGGAGCCTACGAGCAGTACTTC.

The V call is TRBV6-6, the J call TRBJ1-6, with D uncertain. Germline-derived CDR1 and CDR2 are MNHNY and SVGAGI (reference sequence). CDR3 size: 15 residues. V was shortened by 7 bases and J by 10 bases, with 20 bases between the two germline ends. This chain's CDR3 is CASTIGKPLGSPLHF. CDR3 sequence (DNA): TGTGCCAGCACTATCGGGAAGCCCTTGGGATCACCCCTCCACTTT.

The V and J genes are TRBV28 and TRBJ1-3; no clear D. The CDR3 covers 14 residues. Germline V gene sequence: CDR1 MDHEN, CDR2 SYDVKM. V was pared by 3 bases and J by 4 bases, with 10 bases between. The CDR3 DNA reads as TGTGCCAGCAGTTTGATCTCAGCCGGAAACACCATATATTTT. Translation gives CASSLISAGNTIYF.

The count of this clone is one. The chain carries TRBV7-9 and TRBJ1-2; tentative D call: TRBD1 (5 bases). The CDR3 sequence is 16 residues long. The V gene lost 2 bases and the J gene lost 7 bases, with 20 bases spanning the gap. In germline, CDR1 is SEHNR, CDR2 FQNEAQ (reference sequence). CDR3 residues: CASSLNSQGAKGGYTF. CDR3 sequence (DNA): TGTGCCAGCAGCTTAAACTCCCAGGGAGCTAAGGGTGGCTACACCTTC.

The chain is built from TRBV30 and TRBJ1-3; D unresolved. The CDR3 extends over 11 amino acids. The germline gives CDR1 GTSNPN, CDR2 SVGIG (reference sequence). CDR3 residues: CAREFGNTIYF. The CDR3 DNA sequence: TGTGCTCGGGAGTTCGGAAACACCATATATTTT.

V usage is TRBV12-5 and J usage is TRBJ2-1; D might be TRBD1 (6 bases). This CDR3 has 17 residues. Trimming took off 4 bases at V and 5 bases at J, with 21 bases between the two ends. Germline V gene lookup returns CDR1 LGHNT and CDR2 FRNRAP. CDR3 nucleotide sequence: TGTGCTAGTGGTTCACCGCGGACAGCCCTCCCGGACAATGAGCAGTTCTTC. This sequence encodes CASGSPRTALPDNEQFF.

The chain uses TRBV9 and TRBJ1-3; D gene ambiguous. V dropped 0 bases and J dropped 4 bases, with 5 bases sitting between them. Looked up from germline, CDR1 is SGDLS and CDR2 is YYNGEE. The CDR3 has 13 amino acids. The CDR3 bases are TGTGCCAGCAGCGTAGGGAACGGAAACACCATATATTTT. This sequence encodes CASSVGNGNTIYF.

The V gene is TRBV7-9, the J gene TRBJ2-5; TRBD2 matches at 9 bases. This CDR3 region has 16 residues. Germline V gene sequence: CDR1 SEHNR, CDR2 FQNEAQ (reference sequence). The junction had 7 bases not matched to a gene; V was cut back by 3 bases and J by 2 bases. The CDR3 reads CASSFGWRGGQETQYF. CDR3 bases: TGTGCCAGCAGCTTTGGATGGCGGGGGGGACAAGAGACCCAGTACTTC.

The chain joins TRBV11-2 to TRBJ1-4; a possible D gene is TRBD1 (6 bases). The V gene lost 5 bases and the J gene lost 8 bases, with 15 bases spanning the gap. The CDR3 length is 14 residues. Germline CDR1 SGHAT, CDR2 FQNNGV. CDR3 residues: CASSPDSGGEKLFF. For the CDR3, the DNA is TGTGCCAGCAGCCCGGACAGCGGGGGGGAAAAACTGTTTTTT. Filled out from reference TRBV11-2 and TRBJ1-4, the complete variable domain reads EAGVAQSPRYKIIEKRQSVAFWCNPISGHATLYWYQQILGQGPKLLIQFQNNGVVDDSQLPKDRFSAERLKGVDSTLKIQPAKLEDSAVYLCASSPDSGGEKLFFGSGTQLSVL.

The V call is TRBV14, the J call TRBJ1-2; D call uncertain. Per germline, CDR1 SGHDN and CDR2 FVKESK. Trimming removed 3 bases from V and 4 bases from J, with 9 bases in between. The CDR3 covers 13 residues. The CDR3 DNA reads as TGTGCCAGCAGCCATACGGGAGTCTATGGCTACACCTTC. Translation: CASSHTGVYGYTF.

The chain employs TRBV13 and TRBJ2-5; 10 bases line up with TRBD2. This CDR3 is 15 amino acids long. Per germline, CDR1 PRHDT and CDR2 FYEKMQ (reference sequence). J lost 6 bases, V lost 0 bases, and 4 bases had no gene match. CDR3 residues: CASSLGYTSGKTQYF. CDR3 DNA sequence: TGTGCCAGCAGCTTAGGCTATACTAGCGGGAAGACCCAGTACTTC. Full variable domain (missing parts from reference TRBV13 and TRBJ2-5): AAGVIQSPRHLIKEKRETATLKCYPIPRHDTVYWYQQGPGQDPQFLISFYEKMQSDKGSIPDRFSAQQFSDYHSELNMSSLELGDSALYFCASSLGYTSGKTQYFGPGTRLLVL.

V is TRBV5-1 and J is TRBJ2-1; TRBD2 matches at 10 bases. J gave up 1 base and V 0 bases, and 7 bases lay outside the gene matches. CDR1 is SGHRS, CDR2 YFSETQ, per germline. CDR3 length equals 18 residues. CDR3 DNA sequence: TGCGCCAGCAGCTTGGTTAGTCTAGCGGGGGTATCCTACAATGAGCAGTTCTTC. This codes for CASSLVSLAGVSYNEQFF.

The chain uses TRBV30 and TRBJ2-1; D is ambiguous. The CDR3 is made up of 14 amino acids. Germline lookup yields CDR1 GTSNPN and CDR2 SVGIG (reference sequence). The V and J ends lost 1 base and 4 bases respectively, with 11 bases between them. In DNA form, the CDR3 reads TGTGCCTGGAGTGCAGCTACCCCATACAATGAGCAGTTCTTC. This translates into CAWSAATPYNEQFF.

The genes are TRBV15 and TRBJ2-2, with 12 bases aligning to TRBD2. Germline CDR1 reads LNHNV; CDR2 reads YYDKDF (reference sequence). The CDR3 is 14 residues long. With V trimmed by 4 bases and J by 9 bases, 3 bases remained unmatched. The CDR3 DNA follows: TGTGCCACCAGCACGCGGACTAGCGGGAGGGAGCTGTTTTTT. Translation gives CATSTRTSGRELFF.

The CDR3 reads CASRGESMGTQYF. The CDR3 coding sequence is TGTGCCAGCAGGGGAGAGTCAATGGGGACCCAGTACTTC. The rearrangement links TRBV27 to TRBJ2-5; perhaps TRBD2 as D (5 bases). The CDR3 sequence is 13 residues long. CDR1 is MNHEY, CDR2 SMNVEV, per germline (reference sequence). Trimming took 6 bases from V and 7 from J, leaving 15 bases between them.